This is a list of T cell receptor beta chains from one sample in a study of human T cells and chemical hapten exposure. MiXCR, applied by TCRdb to the RACE reads, yields one record per CDR3 protein. The sample has a few hundred thousand distinct CDR3 sequences; approximately 5.8% are singletons. The sample in question was whole blood, obtained in connection with sensitization to the hapten diphenylcyclopropenone (DPC). These receptors were obtained from a woman aged 18 to 35 with alopecia areata. Some clones in this sample may be carry-over from other donors' samples. Each CDR3 is given with its conserved first and last residue.

V,CDR3
TRBV28,CASRNGGASGQPQHF
TRBV12-3/TRBV12-4,CASSSGLSNTEAFF
TRBV19,CASSIRGSGLSSYNEQFF
TRBV7-3,CASSSATGTNGVEETQYF
TRBV20-1,CSAVNRGRSEAFF
TRBV7-9,CASSGQLYNEQFF
TRBV7-2,CASSLVHRGGGTDTQYF
TRBV27,CASSLYRNSPLHF
TRBV6-5,CASRSGTAPNEQYF
TRBV28,CASSFTGLGGGYEQFF
TRBV6-5,CASSAGTGSGQPQHF
TRBV3-1,CASSQFLSVDTGELFF
TRBV5-6,CASSLRGANYGYTF
TRBV12-3/TRBV12-4,CASSPDRAQPQHF
TRBV12-3/TRBV12-4,CASSFGKSADTQYF
TRBV3-1,CASRPRDIKDGYTF
TRBV3-1,CASSQGQGGHEQYF
TRBV6-2/TRBV6-3,CASSYSRTQTLNTEAFF
TRBV29-1,CSVDRTNTGELFF
TRBV29-1,CSVEKEGNDYEQYF
TRBV28,CASSPASGTGDEKLFF
TRBV11-2,CASSLANEQFF
TRBV7-2,CASSLVGSKNTGELFF
TRBV4-1,CASSQGMTGASEGYTF
TRBV6-2/TRBV6-3,CASSSRGGVGNQPQHF
TRBV2,CASSERVLGKGYTF
TRBV6-2/TRBV6-3,CASSYIRLHTDTQYF
TRBV10-3,CASQGATGYTF
TRBV5-1,CASSLARAASTDTQYF
TRBV19,CASSISPYSNQPQHF
TRBV12-3/TRBV12-4,CASSFPSHSDEQYF
TRBV11-1,CASSPDRIPGDEQFF
TRBV20-1,CRAWNVANTEAFF
TRBV12-5,CASGPGFAGGPKYF
TRBV5-5,CASSLTDRNYGYTF
TRBV6-2/TRBV6-3,CASSYTREYQETQYF
TRBV7-8,CASSLGTVGGANVLTF
TRBV2,CASSDNEGQGGKLFF
TRBV25-1,CASHLPGYNEQFF
TRBV6-1,CASSEIRGSNQPQHF
TRBV7-8,CASALQGAGYYGYTF
TRBV6-2/TRBV6-3,CASSRAFGQFF
TRBV24-1,CATSSGPRSSGNTIYF
TRBV18,CASSTNEADGSPLHF
TRBV6-2/TRBV6-3,CASSQGEAGANVLTF
TRBV7-2,CASSLFFGGTQPQHF
TRBV7-2,CASSLDAGADTQYF
TRBV4-1,CASSQGDPSRLRGRYEQYF
TRBV27,CASSTYNSHLHF
TRBV29-1,CSVAVGGATYPWDEQFF
TRBV10-3,CAIGGTGGETQYF
TRBV9,CASGEGMNTEAFF
TRBV7-2,CASSLERRQYF
TRBV10-3,CAISETGGNIQYF
TRBV10-3,CAISDGDKFNQPQHF